This T cell receptor (beta chain) was identified in a study of a mutant IDH1 vaccine in newly diagnosed glioma. Study context: Vaccines were first given 4-6 weeks after radiotherapy alone, or with temozolomide cycles.

The sample's time point: week 5, during vaccination. Topical imiquimod accompanied each vaccine dose, which consisted of 300 ug of mutant IDH1 20-mer peptide. Sequenced by immunoSEQ multiplex PCR; TCRdb stores in-frame clones only, minus some. The top ten clones hold roughly 2.8% of a sample with 35,000 to 45,000 clones, more than 85% of them seen once. This CDR3 is 17 amino acids long. V lost 3 bases, J lost 2 bases, and 18 bases lay in between. Germline values: CDR1 SGHRS, CDR2 YFSETQ. There are a few counts of this clone. Its target is not known. The chain is built from TRBV5-1 and TRBJ1-5, with D tentatively TRBD1 (5 bases). This sequence originates from a man between 50 and 59 years old with glioma. The source was PBMCs, collected from a glioma patient whose treatment included an IDH1 peptide vaccine. The CDR3 loop is CASSWGGDGSGNQPQHF. The CDR3 region has the DNA TGCGCCAGCAGCTGGGGGGGAGATGGATCGGGCAATCAGCCCCAGCATTTT.